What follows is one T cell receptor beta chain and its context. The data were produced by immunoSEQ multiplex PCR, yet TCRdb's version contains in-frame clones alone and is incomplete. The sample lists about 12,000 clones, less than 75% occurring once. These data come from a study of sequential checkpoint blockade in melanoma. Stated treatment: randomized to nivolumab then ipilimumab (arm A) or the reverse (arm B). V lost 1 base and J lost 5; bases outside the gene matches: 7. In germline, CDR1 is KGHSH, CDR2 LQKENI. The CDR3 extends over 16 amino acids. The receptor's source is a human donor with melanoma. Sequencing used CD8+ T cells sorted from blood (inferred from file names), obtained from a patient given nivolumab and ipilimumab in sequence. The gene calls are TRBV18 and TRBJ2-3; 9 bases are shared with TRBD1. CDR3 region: CASSPLEQGAGDTQYF. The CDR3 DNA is TGTGCCAGCTCACCACTAGAACAGGGGGCCGGAGATACGCAGTATTTT. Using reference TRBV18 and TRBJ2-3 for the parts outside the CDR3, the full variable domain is NAGVMQNPRHLVRRRGQEARLRCSPMKGHSHVYWYRQLPEEGLKFMVYLQKENIIDESGMPKERFSAEFPKEGPSILRIQQVVRGDSAAYFCASSPLEQGAGDTQYFGPGTRLTVL.